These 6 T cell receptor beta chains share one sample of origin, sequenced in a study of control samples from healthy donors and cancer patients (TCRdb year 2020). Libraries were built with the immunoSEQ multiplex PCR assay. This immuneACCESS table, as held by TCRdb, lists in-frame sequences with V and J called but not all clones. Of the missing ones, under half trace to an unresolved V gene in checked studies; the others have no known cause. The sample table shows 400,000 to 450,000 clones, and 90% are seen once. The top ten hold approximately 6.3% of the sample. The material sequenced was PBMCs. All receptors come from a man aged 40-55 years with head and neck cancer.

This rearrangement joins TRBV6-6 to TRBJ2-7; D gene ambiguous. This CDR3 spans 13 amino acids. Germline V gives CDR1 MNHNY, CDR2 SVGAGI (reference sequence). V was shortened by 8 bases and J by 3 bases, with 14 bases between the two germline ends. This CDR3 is CASALEGGYEQYF. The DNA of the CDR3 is TGTGCCAGCGCCCTGGAAGGTGGCTACGAGCAGTACTTC.

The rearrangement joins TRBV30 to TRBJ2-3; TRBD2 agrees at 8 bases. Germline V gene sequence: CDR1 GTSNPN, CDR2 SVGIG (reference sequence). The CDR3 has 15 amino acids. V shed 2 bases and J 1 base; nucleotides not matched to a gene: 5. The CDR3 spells CAWSSARGGTDTQYF. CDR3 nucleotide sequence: TGTGCCTGGAGTAGTGCGCGGGGGGGCACAGATACGCAGTATTTT. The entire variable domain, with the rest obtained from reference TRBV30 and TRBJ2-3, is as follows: SQTIHQWPATLVQPVGSPLSLECTVEGTSNPNLYWYRQAAGRGLQLLFYSVGIGQISSEVPQNLSASRPQDRQFILSSKKLLLSDSGFYLCAWSSARGGTDTQYFGPGTRLTVL.

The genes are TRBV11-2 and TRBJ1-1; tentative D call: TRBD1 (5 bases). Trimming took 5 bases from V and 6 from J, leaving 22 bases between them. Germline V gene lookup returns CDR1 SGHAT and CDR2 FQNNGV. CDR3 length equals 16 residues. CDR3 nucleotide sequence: TGTGCCAGCAGCCTTTCACAGGCGATCCCCGGCGCTGAAGCTTTCTTT. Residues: CASSLSQAIPGAEAFF.

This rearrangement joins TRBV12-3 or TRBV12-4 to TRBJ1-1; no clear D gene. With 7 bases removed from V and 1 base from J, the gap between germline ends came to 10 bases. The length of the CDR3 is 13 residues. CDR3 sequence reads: CASTLWENTEAFF. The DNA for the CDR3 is TGTGCCAGCACCCTATGGGAGAACACTGAAGCTTTCTTT.

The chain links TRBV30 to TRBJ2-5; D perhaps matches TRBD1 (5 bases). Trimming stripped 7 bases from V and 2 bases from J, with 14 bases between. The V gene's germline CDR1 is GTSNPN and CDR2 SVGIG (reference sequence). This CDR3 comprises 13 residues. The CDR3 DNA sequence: TGTGCCTACCAACTGGACAATCAAGAGACCCAGTACTTC. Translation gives CAYQLDNQETQYF.

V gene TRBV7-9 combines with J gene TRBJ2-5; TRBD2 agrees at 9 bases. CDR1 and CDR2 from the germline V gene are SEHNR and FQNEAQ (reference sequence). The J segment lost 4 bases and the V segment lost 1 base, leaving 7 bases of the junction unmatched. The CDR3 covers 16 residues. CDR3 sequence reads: CASSLVLAGLAETQYF. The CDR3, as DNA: TGTGCCAGCAGCTTAGTCCTAGCGGGGCTGGCAGAGACCCAGTACTTC.